Below, 23 T cell receptor beta chains from the same sample are listed, as sequenced in a study of CD8+ T cells in alopecia areata. Treatment of the sample: oral pan-JAK inhibitor, 5-10 mg twice daily. After isolation, RNA underwent reverse transcription to generate cDNA as the sequencing template. TCRdb's copy holds only in-frame clones and misses some; the assay was immunoSEQ multiplex PCR. Here the sample spans about 160,000 clones, roughly 65% being singletons. The input for sequencing was CD4+ T cells sorted from blood, taken at week 4, from a patient treated with tofacitinib. These receptors all come from a human donor with alopecia areata.

The chain joins TRBV5-1 to TRBJ2-5, with 10 bases lining up with TRBD1. The CDR3 covers 16 residues. V lost 0 bases and J lost 5; bases outside the gene matches: 7. CDR1 SGHRS and CDR2 YFSETQ come from the germline V gene. CDR3 sequence (DNA): TGCGCCAGCAGCTTGGCGAGGACAGGGGGAGGCGAGACCCAGTACTTC. Translated: CASSLARTGGGETQYF.

CDR3 sequence reads: CASSLAGGTGGTQYF. CDR3 bases: TGCGCCAGCAGCTTGGCGGGGGGGACTGGTGGGACCCAGTACTTC. The chain combines TRBV5-1 with TRBJ2-5, with 8 positions matching TRBD2. The CDR3 has 15 amino acids. Trimming took 0 bases from V and 7 from J; bases not matched to a gene: 8. The germline V gene has CDR1 SGHRS and CDR2 YFSETQ.

V is TRBV30 and J is TRBJ2-5; 9 positions match TRBD1. The CDR3 covers 13 residues. V lost 8 bases, J lost 5 bases, and 9 bases stayed unmatched. Germline assignment: CDR1 GTSNPN and CDR2 SVGIG (reference sequence). The CDR3 region is CAGNRGRGETQYF. CDR3 DNA: TGTGCCGGGAACAGGGGGCGCGGGGAGACCCAGTACTTC.

Comments on this clone: A much bigger clone sits one base away, suggesting this may be a read error. This chain uses TRBV7-2 with TRBJ1-2, with 7 bases fitting TRBD1. This CDR3 is built from 13 residues. Looked up from germline, CDR1 is SGHTA and CDR2 is FQGNSA. With 2 bases clipped from V and 3 bases from J, the junction kept 0 bases outside the gene matches. DNA for the CDR3: TGTGCCAGCAGCTTAACAGGGGACTATGGCTACACCTTC. It is translated as CASSLTGDYGYTF.

The chain combines TRBV29-1 with TRBJ2-1, with 8 positions matching TRBD2. The CDR3 loop spans 13 amino acids. V lost 3 bases to trimming and J lost 8 bases; unmatched junction nucleotides: 6. Per the germline V gene, CDR1 is SQVTM and CDR2 is ANQGSEA. CDR3 protein: CSVEMTSDHEQFF. DNA of the CDR3: TGCAGCGTTGAGATGACTAGCGACCATGAGCAGTTCTTC.

The chain links TRBV30 to TRBJ1-1, with a possible D match to TRBD1 (5 bases). The CDR3 extends over 12 amino acids. V lost 1 base and J 8 bases, leaving 11 bases between the germline ends. From germline, CDR1 is GTSNPN and CDR2 SVGIG (reference sequence). The CDR3 sequence is CAWSGGAGEAFF. The CDR3 nucleotides read TGTGCCTGGAGTGGAGGGGCAGGGGAAGCTTTCTTT.

The rearrangement joins TRBV29-1 to TRBJ2-7; D possibly matches TRBD1 or TRBD2 (5 bases each). The length of the CDR3 is 14 residues. Between the trimmed V and J ends, which lost 3 bases and 11 bases, there was a span of 23 bases. The germline gives CDR1 SQVTM, CDR2 ANQGSEA. The CDR3, as DNA: TGCAGCGTTGATATGGGAACCCGTTTTGGGGGAAAGTACTTC. Protein: CSVDMGTRFGGKYF.

The chain uses TRBV7-2 and TRBJ2-1; D uncertain. Trimming removed 5 bases from V and 6 bases from J, with 14 bases in between. This CDR3 has 14 residues. In germline, CDR1 is SGHTA, CDR2 FQGNSA. The CDR3: CASSPSGRSNEQFF. The CDR3 DNA follows: TGTGCCAGCAGCCCAAGTGGGCGGTCCAATGAGCAGTTCTTC.

The V call is TRBV27, the J call TRBJ1-2; D ambiguous. With 7 bases removed from V and 1 base from J, the gap between germline ends came to 13 bases. CDR1 and CDR2 (germline): MNHEY, SMNVEV (reference sequence). The CDR3 has 14 residues. This chain's CDR3 is CASTPPGLNYGYTF. The CDR3 DNA reads as TGTGCCAGCACCCCTCCGGGTCTTAACTATGGCTACACCTTC.

The rearrangement uses TRBV5-6 and TRBJ1-2; D is unresolved. With 0 bases removed from V and 4 bases from J, the gap between germline ends came to 13 bases. The germline CDR1 and CDR2 sequences are SGHDT and YYEEEE. This CDR3 comprises 15 residues. CDR3 coding DNA: TGTGCCAGCAGCTTGGCGATGGAGTGGGTCTATGGCTACACCTTC. Its protein product is CASSLAMEWVYGYTF.

The gene calls are TRBV9 and TRBJ2-7; D unclear. The V end was cut by 0 bases, the J end by 10 bases, with 2 bases between. CDR1 SGDLS and CDR2 YYNGEE come from the germline V gene. The CDR3 spans 9 residues. The CDR3: CASSVAQYF. CDR3 nucleotides: TGTGCCAGCAGCGTAGCCCAGTACTTC.

CDR3 sequence (DNA): TGCAGCGTTGGTAGGACAAAGAGTATGAACACTGAAGCTTTCTTT. Its protein is CSVGRTKSMNTEAFF. The rearrangement joins TRBV29-1 to TRBJ1-1, with a weak D call TRBD1 (5 bases). Trimming left V 4 bases short and J 0 bases short, with 15 bases between. Germline CDR1 SQVTM, CDR2 ANQGSEA. The CDR3 length is 15 residues. The full variable domain, with the rest looked up from reference TRBV29-1 and TRBJ1-1, is SAVISQKPSRDICQRGTSLTIQCQVDSQVTMMFWYRQQPGQSLTLIATANQGSEATYESGFVIDKFPISRPNLTFSTLTVSNMSPEDSSIYLCSVGRTKSMNTEAFFGQGTRLTVV.

This rearrangement joins TRBV29-1 to TRBJ2-7; the D gene is possibly TRBD1 (5 bases). V was pared by 5 bases and J by 0 bases, with 11 bases between. Germline V gene lookup returns CDR1 SQVTM and CDR2 ANQGSEA. The CDR3 totals 13 residues. The CDR3 coding sequence is TGCAGCGTTCTAGGGGCCAGCTCCTACGAGCAGTACTTC. It translates to CSVLGASSYEQYF.

The CDR3, as DNA: TGTGCCAGCAGTGTGAAAGGGACAGTGGGAAAACTGTTTTTT. It is translated as CASSVKGTVGKLFF. The chain carries TRBV2 and TRBJ1-4, with 7 bases aligning to TRBD1. The CDR3 length is 14 residues. V lost 4 bases to trimming and J lost 10 bases; unmatched junction nucleotides: 9. CDR1 SNHLY and CDR2 FYNNEI come from the germline V gene.

The chain carries TRBV29-1 and TRBJ1-4, with D unclear. V shed 3 bases and J shed 8 bases, with 10 bases lying between them. CDR1 is SQVTM and CDR2 is ANQGSEA in the germline V gene. The CDR3 is 12 amino acids. The CDR3 loop reads CSVDLGGEKLFF. The DNA of the CDR3 is TGCAGCGTTGATTTGGGAGGCGAAAAACTGTTTTTT.

The J gene is TRBJ1-1, the V gene TRBV11-2; the match to TRBD1 covers 9 bases. The CDR3 length is 14 residues. CDR1 is SGHAT, CDR2 FQNNGV, per germline. V lost 4 bases, J lost 6 bases, and 6 bases stayed unmatched. The CDR3 is CASSSTGGRAEAFF. The DNA of the CDR3 is TGTGCCAGCAGCTCCACAGGGGGCAGGGCTGAAGCTTTCTTT.

V is TRBV4-1 and J is TRBJ1-5, with D possibly being TRBD1 (5 bases). The CDR3 sequence is 15 residues long. V was clipped by 4 bases and J by 7 bases, with 17 bases between them. Looked up from germline, CDR1 is MGHRA and CDR2 is YSYEKL. CDR3 DNA sequence: TGCGCCAGCAGCCTAAGAATCGGGGGTGACCAGCCCCAGCATTTT. Protein: CASSLRIGGDQPQHF.

The chain carries TRBV7-2 and TRBJ2-5; no definite D call. Trimming removed 1 base from V and 5 bases from J, with 5 bases in between. Germline V lookup: CDR1 SGHTA, CDR2 FQGNSA. CDR3 size: 12 residues. Written as DNA, the CDR3 is TGTGCCAGCAGCTTAGGTTGGGAGACCCAGTACTTC. Translated, it gives CASSLGWETQYF.

The V gene is TRBV2, the J gene TRBJ1-5; D unresolved. The V and J ends lost 2 bases and 0 bases respectively, with 8 bases between them. This CDR3 spans 15 amino acids. Germline CDR1 SNHLY, CDR2 FYNNEI. In nucleotides, the CDR3 is TGTGCCAGCAGTGAATGGCACCATAGCAATCAGCCCCAGCATTTT. It encodes CASSEWHHSNQPQHF.

V is TRBV30 and J is TRBJ1-5; D gene ambiguous. The V gene lost 5 bases and the J gene lost 1 base, with 9 bases spanning the gap. The germline V gene has CDR1 GTSNPN and CDR2 SVGIG (reference sequence). The CDR3 contains 13 residues. The CDR3 bases are TGTGCCTGGGCGGCGGGGAGCAATCAGCCCCAGCATTTT. It codes for CAWAAGSNQPQHF.

This chain connects TRBV9 to TRBJ2-5; 12 bases are shared with TRBD2. The CDR3 runs 17 residues. Trimming at V came to 2 bases and at J to 2 bases, leaving 7 bases not matched to a gene. Germline CDR1 SGDLS, CDR2 YYNGEE. For the CDR3, the DNA is TGTGCCAGCAGCGTTTCGACTAGCGGGGGTGGGCAAGAGACCCAGTACTTC. It translates to CASSVSTSGGGQETQYF.

This sequence joins TRBV10-3 and TRBJ1-5, with D unresolved. V shed 0 bases and J shed 1 base, with 7 bases lying between them. Per germline, CDR1 ENHRY and CDR2 SYGVKD. This CDR3 region has 15 residues. The CDR3 reads CAISESSVSNQPQHF. CDR3 nucleotide sequence: TGTGCCATCAGTGAGTCGTCCGTAAGCAATCAGCCCCAGCATTTT.

For the CDR3, the DNA is TGCAGCGAAGGACTAGCGGGGGGGCGTGAGCAGTTCTTC. This encodes CSEGLAGGREQFF. The chain couples TRBV29-1 to TRBJ2-1, with 15 bases identical to TRBD2. Germline assignment: CDR1 SQVTM and CDR2 ANQGSEA. The J segment lost 9 bases and the V segment lost 7 bases, leaving 4 bases of the junction unmatched. CDR3 size: 13 residues.